Sequencing of this TCR beta chain was carried out in a study of OX40 agonist ivuxolimab in advanced cancers. About the study: It was permissible to have had prior anti-PD-1, anti-PD-L1 or anti-CTLA-4 therapy, and approximately 40% had some. Whole-study findings and limits: At doses 0.1 to 3.0 mg/kg, CD4+ and CD8+ clones expanded. Low normalized T-cell clonal expansion also characterized some of the nonresponders.

The repertoire was sequenced with immunoSEQ multiplex PCR; TCRdb's copy has only in-frame clones and lacks some. The table has about 27,000 clones, over 70% seen once. CDR1 and CDR2 (germline): MNHNY, SVGAGI (reference sequence). With V trimmed by 5 bases and J by 4 bases, 7 bases remained unmatched. The CDR3 covers 15 residues. This clone occurred a few times. Antigen: not known. Individuals having autoimmune disease history or systemic immunosuppression were not enrolled. The sequences come from CD4+ or CD8+ T cells sorted from blood, collected in a trial of the OX40 agonist ivuxolimab. The clonotype comes from an adult with an advanced solid tumor such as melanoma, head and neck, liver or kidney cancer. The rearrangement uses TRBV6-6 and TRBJ2-1, with TRBD2 matching over 8 bases. DNA of the CDR3: TGTGCCAGCAGTCCCCGGGAGGGGCTATACAATGAGCAGTTCTTC. Its protein is CASSPREGLYNEQFF.